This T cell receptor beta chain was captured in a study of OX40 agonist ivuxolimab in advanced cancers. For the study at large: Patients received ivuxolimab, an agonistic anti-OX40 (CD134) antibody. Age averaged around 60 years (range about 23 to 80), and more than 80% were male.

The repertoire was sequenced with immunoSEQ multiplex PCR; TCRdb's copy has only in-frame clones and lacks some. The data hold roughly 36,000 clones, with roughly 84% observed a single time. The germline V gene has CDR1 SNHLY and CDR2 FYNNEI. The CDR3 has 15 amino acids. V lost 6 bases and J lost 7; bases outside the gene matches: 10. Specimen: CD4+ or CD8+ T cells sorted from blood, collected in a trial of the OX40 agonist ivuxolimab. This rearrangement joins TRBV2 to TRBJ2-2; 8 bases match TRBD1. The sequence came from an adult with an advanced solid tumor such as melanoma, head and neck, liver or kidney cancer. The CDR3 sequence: CASRARGQGGGELFF. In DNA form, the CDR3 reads TGTGCCAGCAGGGCCCGCGGACAGGGCGGCGGGGAGCTGTTTTTT. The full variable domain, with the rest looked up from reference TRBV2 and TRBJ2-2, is EPEVTQTPSHQVTQMGQEVILRCVPISNHLYFYWYRQILGQKVEFLVSFYNNEISEKSEIFDDQFSVERPDGSNFTLKIRSTKLEDSAMYFCASRARGQGGGELFFGEGSRLTVL.